This TCR beta chain was identified during a study (dated by TCRdb to 2015 to 2017). For the study in its entirety: Whether tumor-infiltrating Tregs in breast cancer are recruited from blood Tregs or converted in situ from other CD4+ T cell subsets was tested. What the authors observed across the whole study: The greatest overlap of tumor-infiltrating Treg TCR alpha and beta sequences was with tumor naive CD4+ T cells, followed next by blood naive CD4+ T cells. Tumor memory CD4+ T cell TCR gene usage was found to cluster with blood and lymph node memory CD4+ cells and with lymph node naive CD4+ cells. The larger-cohort validation was restricted to a single TCR beta V-J rearrangement rather than whole repertoires.

This clonotype was found a few times. Its cognate antigen has yet to be identified. It has no much larger one-base neighbor in the sample; base qualities were not kept. Full-length TCR variable regions were amplified by 5' RACE PCR with constant-region reverse primers, and semi-nested PCR with Nested Universal Primer A was subsequently performed. The ReliaPrep RNA Cell Miniprep System was used to extract total RNA, which was then reverse transcribed into 5'RACE-ready cDNA with the SMARTer RACE 5'/3' Kit. Multiplex adaptors were used to barcode full-length TCR alpha and beta libraries, and the barcoded libraries were sequenced on an Illumina MiSeq. Concerning the study's data processing: For each of nine subset-tissue groups, sequencing data from the five patients were pooled, and the groups were then compared using unsupervised clustering of TCR gene usage. The Morisita-Horn index was used to calculate repertoire similarity, with shared sequences weighted by how much each contributed to each repertoire. Using fastp at Q25 and MiXCR, TCRdb reprocessed the public reads and kept productive beta chains. A single entry per CDR3 protein holds the most common genes and DNA from its merged rows. In this record, the V and J calls reflect TCRdb's handling and not the investigators' own analysis. The sample has around 29,000 distinct CDR3 sequences on record, about 25% of them singletons. The ten largest clones take up around 3.5% of the sample.

The CDR3 has 12 amino acids, counting the end cysteine and phenylalanine. Solely the CDR3 DNA is kept, with 36 bases framed from the first base. V is pared back by 5 bases and J by 5 bases, with 8 bases lying between the germline termini. Reading the germline V gene gives CDR1 SGHTA and CDR2 FQGNSA. The Miltenyi Naive CD4+ T Cell Isolation kit was used to purify naive CD4+ T cells, and CD25 microbeads were used to remove Tregs. Tregs, naive and memory CD4+ T cells from tumor, blood and ipsilateral draining lymph nodes of a few breast cancer patients underwent full-length TCR alpha and beta sequencing. Tumor tissue and lymph nodes obtained from ipsilateral axillary dissection were perfused with PBS, minced and then digested with collagenase I and hyaluronidase. Ficoll density gradient centrifugation was used to isolate mononuclear cells from lymph nodes or from 45 to 50 ml of peripheral blood. Sorted cell populations were confirmed by FACS to exceed 90% purity.

The clonotype originates from a female donor with breast cancer. The chain was built from TRBV7-2 and TRBJ2-3; no confident D gene assignment can be made. Material: naive CD4+ T cells sorted from a lymph node. Taken with the paper, the label for cell subset or site translates to: naive CD4+ T cells, CD4+CD45RA+CD25-. The sequence in DNA is TGTGCCAGCAGCCGTCTCGGAGATACGCAGTATTTT. Translated, it gives CASSRLGDTQYF. Supplemented by the reference TRBV7-2 and TRBJ2-3 proteins around the CDR3, the complete variable domain is GAGVSQSPSNKVTEKGKDVELRCDPISGHTALYWYRQSLGQGLEFLIYFQGNSAPDKSGLPSDRFSAERTGGSVSTLTIQRTQQEDSAVYLCASSRLGDTQYFGPGTRLTVL.